The source of this T cell receptor (beta chain) is a study of shared clonotypes between healthy human individuals (dated by TCRdb to the early 2020s). Broadly, across the study: The cohort comprised a couple of women and a few men aged 18 to 49 years. To increase sequencing depth and limit assay-specific biases, TCR repertoire library preparation and sequencing were carried out by different laboratories using diverse techniques. Leukapheresis yielded between about 0.85 and 9 billion PBMCs per donor. Blood TCR repertoires of four to six healthy adults were deeply sequenced to estimate repertoire size and the extent of clonotype sharing between individuals. For each donor, three plates each were used for CD4 naive and CD4 memory, two plates were used for CD8 naive, and one plate was used for CD8 memory.

From the cysteine up to the phenylalanine, the CDR3 has a length of 16 residues. Of all the DNA, just the CDR3 is kept, 48 bases in frame from base 1. V has 3 bases trimmed and J has 1 base trimmed; junction bases matching no gene number 3. Reading the germline V gene gives CDR1 SGHTA and CDR2 FQGTGA. Donors were healthy HIV-negative adults with no recently reported acute infections or vaccinations. Only Caucasian adults living in Nashville, Tennessee, USA were represented among the donors. Magnetic negative selection was used to enrich CD4+ T cells, after which naive cells were positively selected on CD45RA and the negative fraction became the memory subset. Blood was collected by leukapheresis, and PBMCs were isolated by Ficoll-Histopaque density gradient centrifugation and then cryopreserved in liquid nitrogen vapor phase. Analytical flow cytometry was used to check the purity and quantity of every magnetically sorted T cell population. Genomic DNA was isolated from every sorted fraction and measured by UV absorbance on a Nanodrop 2000c.

Turning to this clone: No cognate antigen has been identified for it. Qualities for individual bases were not recorded, and no much larger clone is one base off. The same CDR3 can be traced to other DNA sequences in this sample.

The full study reports these points: Estimated clonotype richness was generally larger for naive than for memory subsets. The small number of donors limited the genetic and exposure-history diversity represented. Sharing across a few donors was observed for approximately 5% of naive CD4, 3% to 3.5% of naive CD8, 2% to 2.5% of memory CD4, and roughly 0.4% of memory CD8 clonotypes. Incomplete sequencing was indicated by rarefaction of sorted-subset datasets, despite the large sequencing depth. Pairwise subsampling indicated that sequencing depth was expected to affect the degree of clonotype sharing among donors. Sampling was restricted to blood, and TCR repertoires in tissues likely differ from the TCR repertoires found in blood. Compared with non-shared clonotypes, clonotypes shared by all four sorted-subset donors had higher generation probabilities.

TCR CDR3 regions were amplified from genomic DNA by multiplex PCR using the deep immunoSEQ assay. For each cell subset, the extracted genomic DNA was distributed evenly across all wells of several immunoSEQ 96-well plates, and each plate served as one replicate. Each replicate PCR for sorted subsets received around 0.2 ug genomic DNA, equal to about 29,000 T cell genomes. Purified libraries were measured with a Qubit 3.0 fluorometer, size-checked on a Bioanalyzer 2100, and measured again with the KAPA Library Quantification kit. Each immunoSEQ 96-well plate was sequenced on its own single-read 150-cycle Illumina NextSeq 550 flow cell. Per the source publication's procedure: Because the immunoSEQ output included only junctional sequences and no quality scores, the filtering could not be the same as the filtering used for full-length reads. To assign V/J genes and CDR3, sequences were annotated using PyIR, a Python wrapper for IgBLAST v1.9, with IMGT germline references. Any read was removed if the V/J assignment was weak (E-value above 1e-6), the CDR3 was missing, or the read contained stop codons, out-of-frame junctions, or ambiguous translated residues. V3J clonotypes were defined as sequences sharing an identical inferred V gene, J gene, and CDR3 amino acid sequence. Percentage overlap between repertoires was calculated by dividing the number of shared unique clonotypes by the size of the smaller repertoire. Repertoire richness was assessed with RTK rarefaction, the Chao1 estimator, and Recon v2.1 estimates of unobserved clonotypes. For all TCRbeta clonotypes obtained by the gDNA method from four donors, generation probabilities were computed with OLGA. Drawn from immuneACCESS, this table holds only the in-frame rearrangements with V and J called that TCRdb kept. Clones are partly lost; checked studies trace under half to an unresolved V gene and leave the rest unexplained. That table gives V, J and clone size, and the DNA gave D and trimming. The sample table holds 2,500,000 or so clones, of which around 92% were seen once. The ten largest clonotypes hold approximately 0.4% of the sample.

The sequence was obtained from a young man in good health. Some clones in this sample may be carry-over from other donors' samples. The rearrangement combines TRBV7-3 with TRBJ2-6, and 7 bases in between align with TRBD1. Sequenced sample: naive CD4+ T cells from PBMCs. The label giving this sample's cell subset or site can be read as: CD45RA+ positively selected. The DNA is as follows: TGTGCCAGCAGCTTGGCAGGGGGATCTGGGGCCAACGTCCTGACTTTC. This sequence encodes CASSLAGGSGANVLTF.